The T cell receptor (beta chain) under discussion was sequenced for a study of CD8+CD57+ T cells in acquired aplastic anemia. As for the study in general: Sorted CD4+ and CD8+ cells gave an average of roughly 3 ug of DNA. Findings and limits, study-wide: CD8+ Simpson's diversity did not differ significantly between patients and controls. Patients and controls had in common around 29 CD8+ CDR3 sequences.

As to this clonotype: Its target is not known.

The CDR3 runs 13 residues. CDR1 is SGHNT, CDR2 YYREEE, per germline (reference sequence). The V gene lost 2 bases and the J gene lost 3 bases, with 9 bases spanning the gap. Genomic DNA acted as the template from which TCR beta VDJ combination and CDR3 sequence profiling were carried out. TCRdb ran MiXCR on the reads and lists one entry per CDR3 protein. This sample carries roughly 250,000 distinct CDR3 sequences, 82% of them seen once, and the ten largest clones take about two fifths. Previously, flow cytometry had revealed CD8+CD57+ cell expansion in the patients chosen for sequencing. Severe acquired aplastic anemia was present in every patient.

The sequencing sample was made of sorted CD4+, CD8+, or CD8+CD57+ T cells (not recorded which) from PBMCs. The origin of this receptor is a human donor with aplastic anemia. The chain joins TRBV5-4 to TRBJ2-7, with D tentatively TRBD2 (5 bases). This CDR3 reads CASSFKSGYEQYF. Written as DNA, the CDR3 is TGTGCCAGCAGCTTCAAGAGCGGCTACGAGCAGTACTTC. Full variable domain (remainder filled in from reference TRBV5-4 and TRBJ2-7): ETGVTQSPTHLIKTRGQQVTLRCSSQSGHNTVSWYQQALGQGPQFIFQYYREEENGRGNFPPRFSGLQFPNYSSELNVNALELDDSALYLCASSFKSGYEQYFGPGTRLTVT.